This is a list of T cell receptor beta chains from one sample in a study of beta chain features in type 1 diabetes. Clones were read by immunoSEQ multiplex PCR, and TCRdb kept only the in-frame ones, dropping some. The profile covers about 280,000 clones, with over 14% appearing a single time and roughly 0.015% taken by the ten largest. Sequenced material: naive CD4+ T cells from blood. These receptors originate from a man younger than 35 with type 1 diabetes. Both conserved end residues are part of each CDR3. A D gene is named only where the DNA matches it firmly. Clone size appears in some rows only: once, few, many, or a class for an expanded clone.

j_call clone_size v_call d_call cdr3_length cdr3_aa cdr3_nt
TRBJ2-7 . TRBV4-3 . 12 CASSQVNGEQYF TGCGCCAGCAGCCAAGTAAACGGGGAGCAGTACTTC
TRBJ1-2 once TRBV6-5 . 13 CASRGLGSSGYTF TGTGCCAGCAGGGGACTTGGATCGAGTGGCTACACCTTC
TRBJ2-3 few TRBV5-4 . 15 CASREPQGGTDTQYF TGTGCCAGCAGGGAGCCCCAAGGGGGAACAGATACGCAGTATTTT
TRBJ2-7 few TRBV18 . 14 CASSPTGGPDEQYF TGTGCCAGCTCACCAACGGGGGGCCCCGACGAGCAGTACTTC
TRBJ2-2 few TRBV9 . 13 CASSLQWTGELFF TGTGCCAGCAGCTTACAATGGACCGGGGAGCTGTTTTTT
TRBJ1-1 few TRBV23-1 . 17 CASSPEPPGHPNTEAFF TGCGCCAGCAGTCCTGAGCCTCCGGGACACCCGAACACTGAAGCTTTCTTT
TRBJ2-7 few TRBV2 . 11 CASIRAYEQYF TGTGCCAGCATTAGAGCCTACGAGCAGTACTTC
TRBJ2-3 few TRBV5-4 . 17 CASSPSWNSPGTDTQYF TGTGCCAGCAGCCCTTCTTGGAACTCCCCCGGGACAGATACGCAGTATTTT
TRBJ2-3 . TRBV7-9 TRBD1 14 CASSRDSSPDTQYF TGTGCCAGCAGCCGGGACAGTAGCCCAGATACGCAGTATTTT
TRBJ2-7 . TRBV6-5 . 13 CAILARVRYEQYF TGTGCCATCCTTGCCAGGGTCCGGTACGAGCAGTACTTC
TRBJ2-7 . TRBV5-1 . 14 CASSFSSDSYEQYF TGCGCCAGCAGCTTCAGTAGCGACTCCTACGAGCAGTACTTC
TRBJ2-7 few TRBV6-5 TRBD1 14 CASSYSGDSYEQYF TGTGCCAGCAGTTACTCGGGGGACAGCTACGAGCAGTACTTC
TRBJ2-7 . TRBV21-1 . 15 CASSKAAGGPYEQYF TGTGCCAGCAGCAAAGCGGCGGGAGGGCCGTACGAGCAGTACTTC
TRBJ1-6 few TRBV28 . 14 CASSLGGAGSPLHF TGTGCCAGCAGTTTAGGAGGGGCAGGCTCACCCCTCCACTTT
TRBJ1-5 . TRBV19 TRBD1 15 CATHARDRDNQPQHF TGTGCCACCCATGCCCGGGACAGGGATAATCAGCCCCAGCATTTT
TRBJ2-2 few TRBV5-6 . 13 CASSQGFTGELFF TGTGCCAGCAGCCAGGGGTTTACCGGGGAGCTGTTTTTT
TRBJ1-1 . TRBV7-8 . 16 CASRSVRGPRGTEAFF TGTGCCAGCAGATCCGTTCGGGGCCCCAGGGGCACTGAAGCTTTCTTT
TRBJ1-2 . TRBV5-6 TRBD1 15 CASSPDRVFNYGYTF TGTGCCAGCAGCCCTGACAGGGTTTTTAACTATGGCTACACCTTC
TRBJ2-3 . TRBV2 TRBD2 15 CASSADGGGTDTQYF TGTGCCAGCAGTGCGGACGGGGGGGGCACAGATACGCAGTATTTT
TRBJ2-1 . TRBV14 TRBD2 15 CASGNGGAVWNEQFF TGTGCCAGCGGAAACGGGGGGGCCGTTTGGAATGAGCAGTTCTTC
TRBJ2-7 . TRBV4-3 TRBD2 14 CASSQGLAGDEQYF TGCGCCAGCAGCCAAGGACTAGCGGGGGACGAGCAGTACTTC
TRBJ2-1 . TRBV6-6 TRBD2 13 CASSYGGGNEQFF TGTGCCAGCAGTTATGGGGGGGGGAATGAGCAGTTCTTC
TRBJ1-6 few TRBV5-4 . 14 CASSLKGGRPPLHF TGTGCCAGCAGCTTAAAGGGGGGGAGGCCACCCCTCCACTTT
TRBJ2-1 . TRBV19 TRBD2 11 CASAAGGRAFF TGTGCCAGTGCAGCGGGAGGAAGGGCGTTCTTC
TRBJ1-1 . TRBV7-6 . 13 CASSLVGNTEAFF TGTGCCAGCAGCTTAGTCGGGAACACTGAAGCTTTCTTT
TRBJ2-1 few TRBV30 TRBD2 15 CAWRGGRARYNEQFF TGTGCCTGGAGGGGCGGGAGGGCCAGGTACAATGAGCAGTTCTTC
TRBJ1-1 few TRBV5-4 . 13 CASSLQGNTEAFF TGTGCCAGCAGCTTGCAGGGGAACACTGAAGCTTTCTTT
TRBJ2-7 . TRBV5-1 TRBD2 15 CASRGGLAGAYEQYF TGCGCCAGCAGGGGGGGACTAGCGGGGGCCTACGAGCAGTACTTC
TRBJ2-5 . TRBV18 . 14 CASSPGTVQETQYF TGTGCCAGCTCACCAGGAACAGTACAAGAGACCCAGTACTTC
TRBJ2-1 few TRBV15 TRBD2 19 CATSRAPPSVAGVYNEQFF TGTGCCACCAGCAGAGCTCCCCCGTCGGTAGCGGGGGTATACAATGAGCAGTTCTTC
TRBJ1-5 . TRBV30 TRBD1 15 CAWSVTTRGNQPQHF TGTGCCTGGAGTGTAACCACCAGGGGGAATCAGCCCCAGCATTTT
TRBJ2-7 . TRBV18 TRBD2 16 CASSPLTSGSSYEQYF TGTGCCAGCTCACCCCTGACTAGCGGGAGCTCCTACGAGCAGTACTTC
TRBJ2-1 few TRBV6-5 TRBD2 15 CASSPFGLANNEQFF TGTGCCAGCAGTCCATTTGGACTAGCGAACAATGAGCAGTTCTTC
TRBJ1-1 . TRBV28 . 13 CASIRGARTEAFF TGTGCCAGCATTCGGGGGGCTAGGACTGAAGCTTTCTTT
TRBJ1-5 few TRBV29-1 . 15 CSVGWAGSGNQPQHF TGCAGCGTTGGCTGGGCAGGGTCGGGCAATCAGCCCCAGCATTTT
TRBJ1-2 . TRBV7-2 . 14 CASSLYRANYGYTF TGTGCCAGCAGCTTATACAGGGCCAACTATGGCTACACCTTC
TRBJ1-2 few TRBV18 TRBD1 15 CASSPGQGANYGYTF TGTGCCAGCTCACCGGGACAGGGGGCTAACTATGGCTACACCTTC
TRBJ2-7 few TRBV2 . 14 CASSEGTLGYEQYF TGTGCCAGCAGTGAAGGGACACTGGGTTACGAGCAGTACTTC
TRBJ1-2 . TRBV30 TRBD1 12 CAWMGQGSGYTF TGTGCCTGGATGGGACAGGGCAGCGGCTACACCTTC
TRBJ2-7 . TRBV28 TRBD1 15 CASRKRTGSSYEQYF TGTGCCAGCAGGAAGCGGACAGGGAGCTCCTACGAGCAGTACTTC
TRBJ1-6 . TRBV7-2 . 14 CASSPGPFNFNLHF TGTGCCAGCAGCCCCGGTCCTTTCAACTTCAACCTCCACTTT
TRBJ2-3 few TRBV5-1 . 17 CASRSSAWVTVTDTQYF TGCGCCAGCAGAAGCAGCGCGTGGGTGACGGTCACAGATACGCAGTATTTT
TRBJ1-1 . TRBV6-5 TRBD1 12 CASWDSHTEAFF TGTGCCTCCTGGGACAGTCACACTGAAGCTTTCTTT
TRBJ2-5 few TRBV5-1 TRBD2 15 CASSLVGLAPATQYF TGCGCCAGCAGCTTGGTGGGACTAGCGCCAGCTACCCAGTACTTC
TRBJ1-1 few TRBV30 . 12 CAWNPLAAEAFF TGTGCCTGGAATCCCTTGGCCGCTGAAGCTTTCTTT
TRBJ2-1 few TRBV9 TRBD2 15 CASSASGGKYNEQFF TGTGCCAGCAGCGCCAGCGGGGGGAAGTACAATGAGCAGTTCTTC
TRBJ2-5 . TRBV9 . 13 CASSRLTQETQYF TGTGCCAGCAGCCGACTCACTCAAGAGACCCAGTACTTC
TRBJ1-5 few TRBV28 . 12 CASRYSNQPQHF TGTGCCAGCCGCTATAGCAATCAGCCCCAGCATTTT
TRBJ2-5 . TRBV10-3 TRBD2 16 CAIRDEGRARQETQYF TGTGCCATCAGAGACGAAGGGAGGGCTCGGCAAGAGACCCAGTACTTC
TRBJ2-3 few TRBV4-1 TRBD1 16 CASSTGQGASTDTQYF TGCGCCAGCAGTACCGGACAGGGGGCTAGCACAGATACGCAGTATTTT
TRBJ1-5 few TRBV6-1 . 13 CASSGQWDQPQHF TGTGCCAGCAGTGGACAGTGGGATCAGCCCCAGCATTTT
TRBJ2-1 few TRBV28 . 18 CASSFGRGLRDSYNEQFF TGTGCCAGCAGTTTCGGGCGAGGACTTAGGGACTCCTACAATGAGCAGTTCTTC
TRBJ2-7 . TRBV4-1 TRBD1 15 CASSLSRDRYYEQYF TGCGCCAGCAGCCTGAGCCGGGACAGATACTACGAGCAGTACTTC
TRBJ2-5 . TRBV5-4 . 14 CASSSRGTQETQYF TGTGCCAGCAGCTCCAGGGGTACCCAAGAGACCCAGTACTTC
TRBJ2-3 few TRBV5-1 . 12 CASSLARDTQYF TGCGCCAGCAGCTTGGCCCGAGATACGCAGTATTTT
TRBJ1-4 few TRBV13 . 12 CASSLVSGRLFF TGTGCCAGCAGCTTAGTTTCCGGGAGGCTGTTTTTT
TRBJ2-3 few TRBV30 . 12 CAWAVFTDTQYF TGTGCCTGGGCGGTTTTCACAGATACGCAGTATTTT
TRBJ1-6 few TRBV5-1 TRBD1 14 CASSNRTGNSPLHF TGCGCCAGCAGCAACAGGACAGGGAATTCACCCCTCCACTTT
TRBJ2-5 few TRBV7-2 TRBD2 16 CASSFQGLAGLETQYF TGTGCCAGCAGCTTCCAGGGACTAGCGGGGCTCGAGACCCAGTACTTC